The sequence of this T cell receptor (beta chain) was determined in a study of T cells in Graves' hyperthyroidism and ophthalmopathy. Findings and limits, study-wide: Peripheral blood also featured most of the thyroid clonotypes expanded above 0.001.

The CDR3 length is 16 residues. Germline CDR1 is SGHAT and CDR2 is FQNNGV. The trim removed 5 bases at V and 4 bases at J, leaving 11 bases unmatched. This clonotype appeared a few times. Its specificity is not known. For the diagnoses, clinical symptoms, serum thyroxine and TRAb, thyroid ultrasound and orbital computed tomography were used. RNA transcripts yielded amplified TCR beta CDR3 regions. The HTBI primer set was used in a first-round RT-PCR of the TCR CDR3. One entry per CDR3 protein, called by TCRdb with MiXCR from the multiplex PCR reads. The repertoire includes fewer than 600,000 distinct CDR3 sequences, about 15% of them detected once, and approximately 14% sits in the top ten.

Sequences were obtained from blood. The rearrangement uses TRBV11-2 and TRBJ2-3; 8 bases are a match to TRBD1. This sequence originates from a woman aged 35 to 49 with Graves' hyperthyroidism. The CDR3 region has the DNA TGTGCCAGCAGCACGTACCGGGACAGGCAGTCAGATACGCAGTATTTT. Protein sequence: CASSTYRDRQSDTQYF.